The subject of this entry is one T cell receptor (beta chain). A read error may produce the germline difference seen at one junction end. The library came from three nested PCR rounds adapted from ARM-PCR protocols. TCRdb re-called the multiplex PCR reads with MiXCR, one entry per CDR3 protein. The data hold roughly 43,000 distinct CDR3 sequences, with approximately 57% observed a single time. The template was RNA from unsorted bulk tissue. Distant lung tissue was collected more than 3 cm away from the tumor edge. This specimen comes from a study of tumor and adjacent non-tumor tissue in lung cancer. Turning to the study itself: Histology: around 13 adenocarcinoma, 2 squamous cell carcinoma, 1 small cell lung cancer.

The sequencing input was distant non-tumor lung tissue. This receptor was obtained from a man between 45 and 60 years old with non-small cell lung cancer.

The CDR3 sequence is CSVDRLQQYNGQFF. For the CDR3, the DNA is TGCAGCGTTGACCGGCTCCAGCAGTACAATGGGCAGTTCTTC. V gene TRBV29-1 combines with J gene TRBJ2-1; D is unresolved. Germline loops: CDR1 SQVTM, CDR2 ANQGSEA. The CDR3 is 14 residues long.